The 20 T cell receptor beta chains below were found in one sample sequenced in a study of blood T cells in healthy people across ages. A sample-barcoded 5' primer and a J-beta primer mix were used in a second PCR of roughly 6 to 11 cycles. TCRdb ran MiXCR on the 5' RACE reads and lists one entry per CDR3 protein. The data show 800,000 to 950,000 distinct CDR3 sequences, 25% to 35% seen once. This sample also belongs to another study, concerning T cells of mothers and their children.

Material: blood. All receptors come from a woman aged 40 to 49 in good health.

The chain has TRBV20-1 and TRBJ1-5; 9 nucleotides agree with TRBD1. The CDR3 is 15 residues long. CDR1 is DFQATT and CDR2 is SNEGSKA in the germline V gene (reference sequence). J was trimmed by 7 bases and V by 5 bases; bases with no gene match: 12. CDR3 nucleotides: TGCAGTGCTCCCAATCCGGGACAGGGAGACCAGCCCCAGCATTTT. Translated, it gives CSAPNPGQGDQPQHF.

The V and J genes are TRBV2 and TRBJ1-2, with 7 bases that match TRBD1. The V and J ends lost 5 bases and 6 bases, in that order; junction bases with no gene match: 9. Germline CDR1 SNHLY, CDR2 FYNNEI. The CDR3 is 14 amino acids. In DNA form, the CDR3 reads TGTGCCAGCAGTAAAACCGGGACAGTGGATGGCTACACCTTC. Amino acid sequence: CASSKTGTVDGYTF.

In the case of this clonotype: Since a much larger clone is just one base distant, this may be a read error. This sequence joins TRBV20-1 and TRBJ2-1; 15 bases match TRBD2. The end of the DNA fits TRBJ2-7 better, so the J call may be wrong. CDR3 length: 17 amino acids. Germline V lookup: CDR1 DFQATT, CDR2 SNEGSKA (reference sequence). The CDR3 DNA reads as TGCAGTGCTAGAGGGGGACTAGCGGGGGGCTCCTACAATGAGCAGTACTTC. Residues: CSARGGLAGGSYNEQYF.

As regards this clonotype: Being one base from a much bigger clone, this may be a read error. The gene calls are TRBV7-7 and TRBJ2-3; D is undetermined. The CDR3 is 13 amino acids. The germline V gene has CDR1 SSHAT and CDR2 FNYEAQ (reference sequence). Written as DNA, the CDR3 is TGTGCTGGCAGCTCATACAGAACAGATACGCAGTATTTT. Amino acids: CAGSSYRTDTQYF.

A few counts support this clonotype. The chain has TRBV2 and TRBJ1-5, with a possible D match to TRBD1 (5 bases). Germline V CDR1 and CDR2: SNHLY, FYNNEI. The CDR3 contains 15 residues. V was clipped by 4 bases and J by 7 bases, with 17 bases between them. The CDR3, as DNA: TGTGCCAGCAGTGGGACCCAGGGTTTAGGGCAGCCCCAGCATTTT. This codes for CASSGTQGLGQPQHF.

CDR3 nucleotide sequence: TGTGCCAGCAGCTTCTTATCCGACTTGCTCTCCTACAATGAGCAGTTCTTC. This encodes CASSFLSDLLSYNEQFF. The chain employs TRBV7-2 and TRBJ2-1, with D unresolved. Germline-derived CDR1 and CDR2 are SGHTA and FQGNSA. CDR3 size: 17 residues. The V end was cut by 3 bases, the J end by 0 bases, with 15 bases between.

This chain uses TRBV28 with TRBJ1-1, with 8 bases that match TRBD1. The CDR3 totals 17 residues. Germline V gene sequence: CDR1 MDHEN, CDR2 SYDVKM. Germline trimming cut 7 bases from V and 3 bases from J; bases unmatched to any gene: 16. The CDR3 is CASIPIGRGRFDTEAFF. Written as DNA, the CDR3 is TGTGCCAGCATCCCCATCGGCAGGGGGCGGTTTGACACTGAAGCTTTCTTT.

This clonotype was seen at least ten times. The chain has TRBV12-3 or TRBV12-4 and TRBJ2-5, with D hard to call. The CDR3 extends over 13 amino acids. V was trimmed by 2 bases and J by 3 bases, leaving 7 bases between them. As DNA, the CDR3 is TGTGCCAGCAGTTTATACACAAAAGAGACCCAGTACTTC. Amino acids: CASSLYTKETQYF.

This clonotype appeared many times. The chain has TRBV20-1 and TRBJ1-4; D call uncertain. Trimming shortened V by 6 bases and J by 1 base, and 12 bases separated the two germline ends. The CDR3 has 14 amino acids. CDR1 is DFQATT, CDR2 SNEGSKA, per germline (reference sequence). The CDR3 DNA sequence: TGCAGTGCAGCCCCGGGCATAACTAATGAAAAACTGTTTTTT. This gives the protein CSAAPGITNEKLFF.

Many counts were recorded for this clonotype. The junction differs from germline at one of its ends, possibly a read error. J is TRBJ2-4 and V is TRBV9; D is uncertain. The germline CDR1 and CDR2 sequences are SGDLS and YYNGEE. The CDR3 loop spans 14 amino acids. The CDR3, as DNA: TGTGCCAGCAGTGTAGACTGGAAAGAAAACATTCAGTACTTC. Amino acids: CASSVDWKENIQYF.

The gene calls are TRBV5-4 and TRBJ2-5; 13 bases are shared with TRBD2. This CDR3 has 16 amino acids. V gave up 3 bases and J gave up 4 bases; unmatched junction bases: 6. Germline assignment: CDR1 SGHNT and CDR2 YYREEE (reference sequence). The CDR3 is CASSWGGTSGVETQYF. Here the CDR3 DNA reads TGTGCCAGCAGCTGGGGAGGGACTAGCGGGGTAGAGACCCAGTACTTC.

As concerns this clonotype: A clone one base away is much larger, so this may be a read error. The chain is built from TRBV5-1 and TRBJ2-6; D is uncertain. V gave up 4 bases and J gave up 4 bases, with 12 bases separating them. The germline V gene encodes CDR1 SGHRS and CDR2 YFSETQ. The CDR3 loop spans 15 amino acids. The CDR3 here is CASSMGAAGANVLTF. In DNA form, the CDR3 reads TGCGCCAGCAGCATGGGTGCGGCCGGGGCCAACGTCCTGACTTTC.

The chain couples TRBV11-2 to TRBJ2-1; the D gene could be TRBD1 or TRBD2 (5 bases each). The J call may be incorrect, as the DNA end agrees better with TRBJ2-7. The CDR3 extends over 15 amino acids. Looked up from germline, CDR1 is SGHAT and CDR2 is FQNNGV. CDR3 region: CASRKFRDPNNEQYF. The CDR3 DNA sequence: TGTGCCAGCCGAAAATTCCGGGACCCCAACAATGAGCAGTACTTC.

The chain links TRBV28 to TRBJ2-3, with 10 nucleotides matching TRBD1. CDR1 and CDR2 from the germline V gene are MDHEN and SYDVKM. The CDR3 contains 16 residues. V dropped 2 bases and J dropped 2; count of bases not matched to a gene: 4. CDR3 DNA sequence: TGTGCCAGCAGTTTAGGGACAGGGGCCCACACAGATACGCAGTATTTT. It codes for CASSLGTGAHTDTQYF.

This chain uses TRBV25-1 with TRBJ1-1; maybe TRBD1 (5 bases). In germline, CDR1 is MGHDK, CDR2 SYGVNS. This CDR3 spans 17 amino acids. V gave up 1 base and J gave up 3 bases, with 18 bases separating them. The CDR3 loop reads CASSEWGSWGLDTEAFF. CDR3 nucleotide sequence: TGTGCCAGCAGTGAATGGGGGAGTTGGGGACTTGACACTGAAGCTTTCTTT.

This clonotype was picked up a small number of times. The chain links TRBV28 to TRBJ2-1, with 8 bases that match TRBD1. Looked up from germline, CDR1 is MDHEN and CDR2 is SYDVKM. CDR3 length: 16 residues. V gave up 7 bases and J gave up 7 bases; unmatched junction bases: 15. Here the CDR3 reads CASILRGGQGFNEQFF. As DNA, the CDR3 is TGTGCCAGCATCCTAAGGGGCGGACAGGGCTTTAATGAGCAGTTCTTC.

This clonotype was seen a handful of times. The CDR3 sequence is CASSQDLTSGAYEQYF. The CDR3 nucleotides read TGTGCCAGCAGCCAAGATTTAACTAGCGGGGCCTACGAGCAGTACTTC. The chain couples TRBV3-1 to TRBJ2-7; TRBD2 matches at 10 bases. V lost 0 bases, J lost 2 bases, and 4 bases stayed unmatched. Germline V gives CDR1 LGHDT, CDR2 YNNKEL (reference sequence). The CDR3 is made up of 16 amino acids.

Worth noting for this clonotype: Since the CDR3 does not end with the conserved phenylalanine or tryptophan, this likely comes from a read error. The chain recombines TRBV11-1 with TRBJ2-5; TRBD1 or TRBD2 may be the D gene (5 bases each). The germline V gene encodes CDR1 SGHAT and CDR2 FQDESV (reference sequence). The CDR3 is 15 residues long. V was shortened by 0 bases and J by 4 bases, with 12 bases between the two germline ends. CDR3 residues: CASSLAARGVETQYC. CDR3 sequence (DNA): TGTGCCAGCAGCTTAGCGGCGAGGGGCGTAGAGACCCAGTACTGC.

This chain links TRBV12-3 or TRBV12-4 with TRBJ1-1; the D gene is possibly TRBD1 (5 bases). The length of the CDR3 is 13 residues. The V and J ends lost 2 bases and 7 bases respectively, with 11 bases between them. The CDR3 DNA is TGTGCCAGCAGTTTAAAGGGACCCAATGAAGCTTTCTTT. Amino acid sequence: CASSLKGPNEAFF.

For this clonotype: One end of the junction is discordant with germline, which a read error may explain. The chain joins TRBV4-2 to TRBJ1-2; D might be TRBD1 (6 bases). The CDR3 length is 11 residues. Germline V gene sequence: CDR1 LGHNA, CDR2 YNFKEQ. Here the CDR3 reads CASSQAGGCTF. CDR3 bases: TGTGCCAGCAGCCAAGCGGGGGGCTGCACCTTC.